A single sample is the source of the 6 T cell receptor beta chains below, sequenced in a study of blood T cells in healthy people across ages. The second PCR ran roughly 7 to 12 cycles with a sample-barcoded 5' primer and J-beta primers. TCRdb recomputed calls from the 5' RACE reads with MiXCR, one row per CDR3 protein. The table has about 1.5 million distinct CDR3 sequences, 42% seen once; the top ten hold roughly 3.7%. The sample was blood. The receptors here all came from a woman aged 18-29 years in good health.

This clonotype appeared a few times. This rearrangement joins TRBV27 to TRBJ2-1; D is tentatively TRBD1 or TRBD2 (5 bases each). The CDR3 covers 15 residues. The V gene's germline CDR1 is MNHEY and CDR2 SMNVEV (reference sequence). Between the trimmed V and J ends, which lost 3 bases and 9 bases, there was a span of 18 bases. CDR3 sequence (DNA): TGTGCCAGCAGTTTCGGACATATTGGAGGCGGTGAGCAGTTCTTC. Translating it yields CASSFGHIGGGEQFF.

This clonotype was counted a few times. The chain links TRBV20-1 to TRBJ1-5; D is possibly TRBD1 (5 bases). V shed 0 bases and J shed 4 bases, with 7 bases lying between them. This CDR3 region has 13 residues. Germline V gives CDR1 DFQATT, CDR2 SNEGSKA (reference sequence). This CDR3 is CSAREKGNQPQHF. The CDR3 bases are TGCAGTGCTAGAGAAAAGGGGAATCAGCCCCAGCATTTT.

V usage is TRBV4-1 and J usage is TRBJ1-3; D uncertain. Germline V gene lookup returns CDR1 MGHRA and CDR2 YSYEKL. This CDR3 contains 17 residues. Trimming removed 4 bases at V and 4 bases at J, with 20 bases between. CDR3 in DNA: TGCGCCAGCAGCCGAACCCCGGAACGGAACACAGGAAACACCATATATTTT. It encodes CASSRTPERNTGNTIYF.

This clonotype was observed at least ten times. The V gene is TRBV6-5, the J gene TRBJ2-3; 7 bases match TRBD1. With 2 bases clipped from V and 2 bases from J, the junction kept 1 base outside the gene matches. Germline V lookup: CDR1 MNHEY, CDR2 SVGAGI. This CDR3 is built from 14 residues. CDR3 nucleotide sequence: TGTGCCAGCAGTTACGACAGGGCCACAGATACGCAGTATTTT. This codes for CASSYDRATDTQYF.

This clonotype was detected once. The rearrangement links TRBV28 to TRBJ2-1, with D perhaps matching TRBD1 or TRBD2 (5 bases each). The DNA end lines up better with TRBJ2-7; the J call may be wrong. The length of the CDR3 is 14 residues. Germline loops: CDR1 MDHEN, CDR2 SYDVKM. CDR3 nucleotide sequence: TGTGCCAGCAGTCCAAGGGACCCATACAATGAGCAGTACTTC. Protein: CASSPRDPYNEQYF.

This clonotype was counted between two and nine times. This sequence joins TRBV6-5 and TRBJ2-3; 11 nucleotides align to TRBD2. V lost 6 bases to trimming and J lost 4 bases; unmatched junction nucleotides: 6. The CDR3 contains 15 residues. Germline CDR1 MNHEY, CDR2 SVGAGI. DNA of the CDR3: TGTGCCAGCAGGGGTACTAGCGGGAGCCCAGATACGCAGTATTTT. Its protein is CASRGTSGSPDTQYF.